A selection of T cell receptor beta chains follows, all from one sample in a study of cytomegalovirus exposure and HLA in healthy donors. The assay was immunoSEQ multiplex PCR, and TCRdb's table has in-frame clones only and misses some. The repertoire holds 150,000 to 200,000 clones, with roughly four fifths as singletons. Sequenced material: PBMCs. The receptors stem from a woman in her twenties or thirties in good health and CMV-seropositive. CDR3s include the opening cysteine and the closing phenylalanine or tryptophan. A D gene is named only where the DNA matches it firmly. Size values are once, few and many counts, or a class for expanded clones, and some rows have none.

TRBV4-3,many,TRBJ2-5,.,CASSQGAQARETQYF,TGCGCCAGCAGCCAGGGGGCTCAGGCACGGGAGACCCAGTACTTC
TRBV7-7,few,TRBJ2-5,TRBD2,CASSSGGLAGLKETQYF,TGTGCCAGCAGCTCGGGGGGACTAGCGGGGTTAAAAGAGACCCAGTACTTC
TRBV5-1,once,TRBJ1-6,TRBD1,CASSGGTGNSPLHF,TGCGCCAGCAGCGGTGGGACAGGGAATTCACCCCTCCACTTT
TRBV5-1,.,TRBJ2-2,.,CASSRTANTGELFF,TGCGCCAGCAGCCGGACAGCGAACACCGGGGAGCTGTTTTTT
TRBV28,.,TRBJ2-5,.,CASSRETQYF,TGTGCCAGCAGCAGAGAGACCCAGTACTTC
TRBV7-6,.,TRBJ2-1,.,CASSSTRRGTSSYNEQFF,TGTGCCAGCAGCTCGACAAGAAGGGGGACGAGCTCCTACAATGAGCAGTTCTTC
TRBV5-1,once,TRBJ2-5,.,CASGSGGQKETQYF,TGCGCCAGCGGGTCCGGAGGGCAGAAGGAGACCCAGTACTTC
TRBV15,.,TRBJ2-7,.,CATSRVEGRTYEQYF,TGTGCCACCAGCAGAGTGGAGGGTCGGACCTACGAGCAGTACTTC
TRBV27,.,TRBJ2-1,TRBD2,CASSYWGGDEQFF,TGTGCCAGCAGTTACTGGGGGGGAGATGAGCAGTTCTTC
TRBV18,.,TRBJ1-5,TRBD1,CASSDTGVDQPQHF,TGTGCCAGCTCGGACACAGGGGTAGATCAGCCCCAGCATTTT
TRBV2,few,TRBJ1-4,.,CASSEAAWTNEKLFF,TGTGCCAGCAGTGAAGCTGCGTGGACTAATGAAAAACTGTTTTTT
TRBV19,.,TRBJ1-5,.,CASSSPPFRGSNQPQHF,TGTGCCAGTAGTTCCCCTCCGTTTAGGGGAAGCAATCAGCCCCAGCATTTT
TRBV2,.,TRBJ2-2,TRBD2,CASKGGKVAGELFF,TGTGCCAGCAAGGGAGGGAAAGTCGCCGGGGAGCTGTTTTTT
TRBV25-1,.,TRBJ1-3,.,CASSEARHSGNTIYF,TGTGCCAGCAGTGAAGCAAGACACTCTGGAAACACCATATATTTT
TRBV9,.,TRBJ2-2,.,CASSWRATGELFF,TGTGCCAGCAGTTGGAGGGCGACCGGGGAGCTGTTTTTT
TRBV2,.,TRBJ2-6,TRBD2,CASNGGSSGANVLTF,TGTGCCAGCAACGGGGGGAGCTCTGGGGCCAACGTCCTGACTTTC
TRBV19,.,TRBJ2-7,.,CASSIAGPGVEQYF,TGTGCCAGTAGTATAGCGGGTCCAGGGGTCGAGCAGTACTTC
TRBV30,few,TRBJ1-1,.,CASGGGMNTEAFF,TGTGCCTCCGGGGGGGGAATGAACACTGAAGCTTTCTTT
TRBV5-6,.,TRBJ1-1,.,CASSPTGNTEAFF,TGTGCCAGCAGCCCAACAGGGAACACTGAAGCTTTCTTT
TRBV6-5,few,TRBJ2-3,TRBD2,CASSYSGGDTQYF,TGTGCCAGCAGTTACTCGGGGGGGGATACGCAGTATTTT
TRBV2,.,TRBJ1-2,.,CASRREWDGYTF,TGTGCCAGCAGACGGGAGTGGGACGGCTACACCTTC
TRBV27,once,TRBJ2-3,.,CASSLQGFDTQYF,TGTGCCAGCAGTTTGCAGGGGTTCGATACGCAGTATTTT
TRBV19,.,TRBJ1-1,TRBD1,CASSIPWTGGEAFF,TGTGCCAGTAGTATACCGTGGACAGGAGGGGAAGCTTTCTTT
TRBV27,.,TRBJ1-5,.,CASSSSRGRRSNQPQHF,TGTGCCAGCAGTTCTTCTAGAGGGCGTCGGAGCAATCAGCCCCAGCATTTT
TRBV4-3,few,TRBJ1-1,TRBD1,CASRDTGTGVTEAFF,TGCGCCAGCAGGGACACCGGGACAGGGGTAACTGAAGCTTTCTTT
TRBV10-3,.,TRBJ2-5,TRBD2,CAISGTSGGQETQYF,TGTGCCATCAGCGGGACTAGCGGGGGCCAAGAGACCCAGTACTTC
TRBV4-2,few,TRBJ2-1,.,CASSQEGRARLYNEQFF,TGTGCCAGCAGCCAAGAGGGTAGAGCCCGACTCTACAATGAGCAGTTCTTC
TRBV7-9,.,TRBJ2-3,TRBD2,CASSLVSGVSTDTQYF,TGTGCCAGCAGCTTAGTTAGCGGGGTGAGCACAGATACGCAGTATTTT
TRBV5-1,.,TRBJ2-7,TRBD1,CASSWGGQGQKIQYF,TGCGCCAGCAGCTGGGGGGGACAGGGCCAAAAAATCCAGTACTTC
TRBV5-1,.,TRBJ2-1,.,CASSWLGRGGGDEQFF,TGCGCCAGCAGCTGGCTGGGGCGGGGCGGAGGGGATGAGCAGTTCTTC
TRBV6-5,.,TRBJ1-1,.,CASSYLRNTEAFF,TGTGCCAGCAGTTACCTCCGGAACACTGAAGCTTTCTTT
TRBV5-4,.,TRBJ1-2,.,CASSPTGYGYTF,TGTGCCAGCAGCCCGACGGGGTATGGCTACACCTTC
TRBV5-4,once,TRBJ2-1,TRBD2,CASSLAGASGHNEQFF,TGTGCCAGCAGCTTGGCCGGGGCTAGCGGACACAATGAGCAGTTCTTC
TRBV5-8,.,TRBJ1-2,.,CASSSAGVGYGYTF,TGTGCCAGCAGCTCGGCAGGGGTTGGTTATGGCTACACCTTC
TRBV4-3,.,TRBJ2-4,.,CASSQGGGGNIQYF,TGCGCCAGCAGCCAAGGAGGAGGAGGGAACATTCAGTACTTC
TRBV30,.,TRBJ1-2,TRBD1,CAWARSQGQGGYTF,TGTGCCTGGGCTAGGTCACAGGGGCAAGGGGGCTACACCTTC
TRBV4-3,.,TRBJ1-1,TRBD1,CASSQEVGQGAAFF,TGCGCCAGCAGCCAAGAGGTGGGACAGGGAGCAGCTTTCTTT
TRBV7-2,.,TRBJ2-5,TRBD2,CASSLAGLAGGQGTQYF,TGTGCCAGCAGCTTAGCGGGACTAGCGGGGGGGCAAGGGACCCAGTACTTC
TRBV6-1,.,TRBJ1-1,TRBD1,CASSEQGAHYTEAFF,TGTGCCAGCAGTGAACAGGGGGCTCATTACACTGAAGCTTTCTTT
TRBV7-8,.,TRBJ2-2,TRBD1,CASSFSPGQPANTGELFF,TGTGCCAGCAGCTTTTCCCCGGGACAGCCAGCGAACACCGGGGAGCTGTTTTTT
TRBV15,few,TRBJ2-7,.,CATSRDSFTTGTAYEQYF,TGTGCCACCAGCAGAGATTCGTTCACGACAGGAACCGCTTACGAGCAGTACTTC
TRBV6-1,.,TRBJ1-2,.,CASSEYGYGYTF,TGTGCCAGCAGTGAATACGGCTATGGCTACACCTTC
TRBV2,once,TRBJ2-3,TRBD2,CASSVGLAGGPDTQYF,TGTGCCAGCAGTGTGGGACTAGCGGGAGGCCCAGATACGCAGTATTTT
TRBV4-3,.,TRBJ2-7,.,CASSQDEAGYEQYF,TGCGCCAGCAGCCAAGATGAGGCCGGCTACGAGCAGTACTTC
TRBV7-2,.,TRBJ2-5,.,CASSLNRVQETQYF,TGTGCCAGCAGCTTAAACAGGGTCCAAGAGACCCAGTACTTC
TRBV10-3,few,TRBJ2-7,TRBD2,CAISEPSYDSGRSYEQYF,TGTGCCATCAGTGAGCCGAGCTATGATAGCGGGAGGTCCTACGAGCAGTACTTC